Sequencing of this TCR beta chain was carried out in a study of T-cell reconstitution after alpha-beta-depleted transplantation in children. Unique molecular identifiers were incorporated during preparation of the TCRbeta library. TCRdb called the PCR reads again in MiXCR, with one record for every CDR3 protein. The table has 500,000 or so distinct CDR3 sequences, about 30% seen once. This clonotype has a handful of counts. After removal of 6 bases from V and 5 bases from J, the junction contained 5 bases not matched to a gene. The length of the CDR3 is 15 residues. The V gene's germline CDR1 is MNHNS and CDR2 SASEGT.

The TCR sequence derives from a human donor who donated a stem cell graft to a child with aplastic anemia. The specimen comprised PBMCs from the stem cell graft donor, sampled from the stem cell graft. The chain joins TRBV6-1 to TRBJ2-1, with 12 bases matching TRBD2. The CDR3 DNA is TGTGCCAGCAGAATTCCTAGCGGGAGGGACAATGAGCAGTTCTTC. Residues: CASRIPSGRDNEQFF.